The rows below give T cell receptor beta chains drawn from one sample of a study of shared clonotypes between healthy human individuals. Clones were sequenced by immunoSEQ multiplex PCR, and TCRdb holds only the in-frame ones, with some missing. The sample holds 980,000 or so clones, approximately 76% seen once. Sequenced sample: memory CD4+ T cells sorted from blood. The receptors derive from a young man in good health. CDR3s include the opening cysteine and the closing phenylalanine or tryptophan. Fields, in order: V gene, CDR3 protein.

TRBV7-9	CASSPSELAKNIQYF
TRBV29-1	CSVSGQGRNSPLHF
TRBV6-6	CASSYSGTGNQPQHF
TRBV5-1	CASSEGGLAGGNEQFF
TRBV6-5	CASTPGSGAYGYTF
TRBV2	CARGTLANRETQYF
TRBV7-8	CASSSEGHLSNQPQHF
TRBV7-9	CASSSGGGSGSPLHF
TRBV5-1	CASSAGLQKVETQYF
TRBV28	CASSVTTASYGYTF
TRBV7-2	CASSSHRGGGYTF
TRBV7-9	CASSLEGFGELFF
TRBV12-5	CASGLVLAVSSYEQYF
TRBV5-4	CASSPTPGLASETQYF
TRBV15	CATSRVGEETQYF
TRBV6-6	CAITGTSGGASQFF
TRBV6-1	CASSDRDRGRARGYTF
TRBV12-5	CASGLSGSTDTQYF
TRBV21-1	CASSRTGTGVENTEAFF
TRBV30	CAWSGAELAKNIQYF
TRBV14	CASSQDLKGAGDTQYF
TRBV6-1	CASSPGQGNYGYTF
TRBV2	CASSDGGRWVETQYF
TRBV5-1	CASSNRTSGSEQYF
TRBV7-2	CASSLPRQKQFF
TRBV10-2	CASSVYGGTGELFF
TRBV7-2	CASGRAGGGETQYF
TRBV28	CASSSIWDDSYEQYF
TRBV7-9	CASSMRGASGEAFF
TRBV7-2	CASSFGVDRNTEAFF
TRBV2	CASSNGLRYEQYF
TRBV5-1	CASSLATGSSHTGELFF
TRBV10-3	CAISEGRGDTQYF
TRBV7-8	CASSLPSRDEQYF
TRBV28	CASSRHSKGGEKLFF
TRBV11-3	CASSLQGSGRTDTQYF